This passage covers 27 T cell receptor beta chains from one sample sequenced in a study of quantifying T cell responses using KT2 cells. The overall study: TCR alpha and beta constant-region primers primed reverse transcription of RNA.

Each cDNA got a UMI-containing oligo ligated at its 3' end. First-round PCR used about 4 cycles and beta primers RC1.1 and RC1.2 covering TRBC1 and TRBC2. TCRdb independently ran MiXCR on the UMI-ligation and nested PCR reads; one entry per CDR3 protein. Counted here are 39,000 or so distinct CDR3 sequences, 15% to 20% occurring once; the ten biggest clones make up roughly two fifths. The sequenced sample was PBMCs spiked with cells of the T cell clone KT2. These receptors originate from a human donor.

This clonotype was picked up a small number of times. V gene TRBV6-6 combines with J gene TRBJ2-1, with 7 bases that match TRBD1. Per the germline V gene, CDR1 is MNHNY and CDR2 is SVGAGI (reference sequence). The CDR3 runs 14 residues. J lost 9 bases, V lost 7 bases, and 12 bases had no gene match. The CDR3, as DNA: TGTGCCAGCACGCCCTTGGACAGGAAAGTTGAGCAGTTCTTC. Protein product: CASTPLDRKVEQFF.

This clonotype has just a few counts. This chain links TRBV5-1 with TRBJ2-1; TRBD2 might be the D (6 bases). The CDR3 length is 13 residues. Germline lookup yields CDR1 SGHRS and CDR2 YFSETQ. Trimming shortened V by 5 bases and J by 5 bases, and 11 bases separated the two germline ends. CDR3: CASRVTSNNEQFF. The DNA for the CDR3 is TGCGCCAGCAGAGTTACTAGCAACAATGAGCAGTTCTTC.

Only one count was recorded for this clonotype. V usage is TRBV11-2 and J usage is TRBJ2-7; no reliable D call. Germline CDR1 and CDR2: SGHAT and FQNNGV. The germline V and J ends were trimmed by 6 bases and 0 bases, with 12 bases remaining between them. CDR3 size: 14 residues. Written as DNA, the CDR3 is TGTGCCAGCAGAACGGGCCACAGCTCCTACGAGCAGTACTTC. It specifies CASRTGHSSYEQYF.

The rearrangement uses TRBV2 and TRBJ1-1; D remains unclear. Per the germline V gene, CDR1 is SNHLY and CDR2 is FYNNEI. CDR3 size: 11 residues. V was cut by 5 bases and J by 7 bases, with 8 bases left in between. CDR3 sequence: CASSNGREAFF. The CDR3 coding sequence is TGTGCCAGCAGTAATGGACGTGAAGCTTTCTTT.

DNA of the CDR3: TGCGCCAGCAGCCAAGATGAAGGTTCAGGGGGACTCTCTGGAAACACCATATATTTT. It encodes CASSQDEGSGGLSGNTIYF. The chain employs TRBV4-3 and TRBJ1-3; TRBD1 agrees at 7 bases. Per the germline V gene, CDR1 is LGHNA and CDR2 is YSLEER. CDR3 size: 19 residues. J gave up 0 bases and V 0 bases, and 11 bases lay outside the gene matches.

This clonotype has just a few counts. V gene TRBV11-2 combines with J gene TRBJ2-7; D remains ambiguous. Germline lookup yields CDR1 SGHAT and CDR2 FQNNGV. This CDR3 region has 14 residues. V lost 1 base and J 2 bases, leaving 9 bases between the germline ends. The CDR3 region is CASSLGAGTYEQYF. CDR3 coding DNA: TGTGCCAGCAGCTTAGGAGCAGGTACCTACGAGCAGTACTTC.

This clonotype was found a few times. The chain couples TRBV24-1 to TRBJ2-1; 10 bases align to TRBD1. The CDR3 has 17 residues. The germline V gene has CDR1 KGHDR and CDR2 SFDVKD. V dropped 4 bases and J dropped 4; count of bases not matched to a gene: 9. The CDR3 coding sequence is TGTGCCACCAGTGACCCTCGACAGGGGGCGTTATACAATGAGCAGTTCTTC. Translating gives CATSDPRQGALYNEQFF.

The rearrangement joins TRBV6-5 to TRBJ1-1; 10 bases map to TRBD1. The CDR3 has 15 residues. Germline V lookup: CDR1 MNHEY, CDR2 SVGAGI. The J segment lost 5 bases and the V segment lost 5 bases, leaving 8 bases of the junction unmatched. The CDR3 nucleotides are TGTGCCAGCAGTAAAGACAGGGGGCGCAGGACTGAAGCTTTCTTT. Its translation is CASSKDRGRRTEAFF.

The genes are TRBV11-3 and TRBJ2-7; the D gene is possibly TRBD2 (6 bases). Trimming removed 5 bases from V and 0 bases from J, with 20 bases in between. The germline V gene has CDR1 SGHNT and CDR2 YENEEA. The CDR3 sequence is 17 residues long. CDR3 residues: CASSPTEGTGPSYEQYF. In DNA form, the CDR3 reads TGTGCCAGCAGCCCGACGGAGGGTACTGGCCCCTCCTACGAGCAGTACTTC.

V usage is TRBV12-3 or TRBV12-4 and J usage is TRBJ2-4; weak D call: TRBD1 (6 bases). The CDR3 totals 15 residues. With 6 bases removed from V and 1 base from J, the gap between germline ends came to 13 bases. CDR3 DNA sequence: TGTGCCAGCAGGGCGACAGGCTGGGCCAAAAACATTCAGTACTTC. As protein: CASRATGWAKNIQYF.

This clonotype has more than one count but fewer than ten. V usage is TRBV28 and J usage is TRBJ2-3; TRBD2 matches 7 bases. V lost 3 bases and J lost 5; bases outside the gene matches: 5. Germline V lookup: CDR1 MDHEN, CDR2 SYDVKM. CDR3 length equals 14 residues. The DNA for the CDR3 is TGTGCCAGCAGTTTCTTTCTAGCGGAAGATACGCAGTATTTT. As protein: CASSFFLAEDTQYF.

This clonotype has a count of ten or more. The chain recombines TRBV20-1 with TRBJ1-1; D gene unclear. V dropped 5 bases and J dropped 1 base, with 5 bases sitting between them. This CDR3 has 11 residues. The germline V gene has CDR1 DFQATT and CDR2 SNEGSKA (reference sequence). The CDR3 loop is CSARRNTEAFF. Here the CDR3 DNA reads TGCAGTGCTCGTCGGAACACTGAAGCTTTCTTT.

This clonotype has at least ten counts. The chain carries TRBV20-1 and TRBJ2-7; 8 bases are a match to TRBD2. The germline gives CDR1 DFQATT, CDR2 SNEGSKA (reference sequence). The V segment lost 6 bases and the J segment 0 bases; nucleotides outside the gene matches: 7. The CDR3 contains 14 residues. The chain's CDR3 is CSAAGVVRSYEQYF. DNA for the CDR3: TGCAGTGCAGCGGGGGTTGTCCGCTCCTACGAGCAGTACTTC.

This clonotype was seen a few times. The chain employs TRBV7-9 and TRBJ2-5; a weak D match, TRBD1 (5 bases). Germline assignment: CDR1 SEHNR and CDR2 FQNEAQ (reference sequence). V was trimmed by 1 base and J by 7 bases, leaving 10 bases between them. CDR3 length: 13 amino acids. The CDR3 bases are TGTGCCAGCAGCTTAGGACAGTTTAGGACCCAGTACTTC. The encoded protein is CASSLGQFRTQYF. Variable domain in full (rest from reference TRBV7-9 and TRBJ2-5): DTGVSQNPRHKITKRGQNVTFRCDPISEHNRLYWYRQTLGQGPEFLTYFQNEAQLEKSRLLSDRFSAERPKGSFSTLEIQRTEQGDSAMYLCASSLGQFRTQYFGPGTRLLVL.

The chain links TRBV9 to TRBJ2-5; 7 bases match TRBD2. Germline V lookup: CDR1 SGDLS, CDR2 YYNGEE. There are 15 residues in the CDR3. The trim removed 0 bases at V and 1 base at J, leaving 3 bases unmatched. CDR3 nucleotides: TGTGCCAGCAGCGTAGTAGCGGGTCTCCAAGAGACCCAGTACTTC. Translated, it gives CASSVVAGLQETQYF.

The V gene is TRBV7-2, the J gene TRBJ1-1; the D is unclear. This CDR3 has 14 residues. Looked up from germline, CDR1 is SGHTA and CDR2 is FQGNSA. Trimming stripped 6 bases from V and 0 bases from J, with 11 bases between. For the CDR3, the DNA is TGTGCCAGCAGGCCCCTCCCCATGAACACTGAAGCTTTCTTT. Protein sequence: CASRPLPMNTEAFF.

The chain couples TRBV30 to TRBJ1-2, with 9 nucleotides matching TRBD1. The CDR3 covers 13 residues. Germline CDR1 reads GTSNPN; CDR2 reads SVGIG (reference sequence). With 3 bases clipped from V and 7 bases from J, the junction kept 6 bases outside the gene matches. The CDR3 region has the DNA TGTGCCTGGAGGGTACAGGGGGCGGGTGGCTACACCTTC. It codes for CAWRVQGAGGYTF.

This chain joins TRBV4-2 and TRBJ1-4; TRBD1 matches 7 bases. The CDR3 is 18 residues long. V shed 0 bases and J 4 bases; nucleotides not matched to a gene: 11. Germline lookup yields CDR1 LGHNA and CDR2 YNFKEQ. CDR3: CASSQDPRWDSFNEKLFF. CDR3 in DNA: TGTGCCAGCAGCCAAGATCCTAGGTGGGACAGTTTTAATGAAAAACTGTTTTTT.

This rearrangement joins TRBV20-1 to TRBJ1-1; 11 bases agree with TRBD1. Per the germline V gene, CDR1 is DFQATT and CDR2 is SNEGSKA (reference sequence). The ends lost 6 bases at V and 7 bases at J; junction bases unmatched: 7. This CDR3 region has 13 residues. The CDR3 nucleotides read TGCAGTGCCCGGACAGGGGGCGGGGGTGAAGCTTTCTTT. Protein: CSARTGGGGEAFF.

This clonotype was seen more than once but under ten times. V usage is TRBV20-1 and J usage is TRBJ1-4, with a possible D match to TRBD1 (5 bases). V was shortened by 0 bases and J by 6 bases, with 17 bases between the two germline ends. This CDR3 comprises 16 residues. CDR1 is DFQATT, CDR2 SNEGSKA, per germline (reference sequence). This chain's CDR3 is CSARDPQGVRDEKLFF. The CDR3 region has the DNA TGCAGTGCTAGAGATCCCCAGGGCGTTAGAGATGAAAAACTGTTTTTT.

The sample holds a few counts of this clonotype. The gene calls are TRBV5-1 and TRBJ2-5; D remains ambiguous. The length of the CDR3 is 12 residues. V was cut by 0 bases and J by 2 bases, with 2 bases left in between. Germline V gene sequence: CDR1 SGHRS, CDR2 YFSETQ. CDR3 in amino acids: CASSLVQETQYF. DNA of the CDR3: TGCGCCAGCAGCTTGGTGCAAGAGACCCAGTACTTC.

This chain links TRBV6-4 with TRBJ2-3; 11 bases align to TRBD2. The CDR3 covers 15 residues. Germline CDR1 reads MRHNA; CDR2 reads SNTAGT. Trimming removed 5 bases from V and 2 bases from J; junction bases left unmatched: 3. The CDR3 sequence: CASSFSGGATDTQYF. DNA for the CDR3: TGTGCCAGCAGTTTTAGCGGGGGGGCCACAGATACGCAGTATTTT.

The chain combines TRBV9 with TRBJ1-6, with D possibly TRBD1 on 6 matching bases. Germline lookup yields CDR1 SGDLS and CDR2 YYNGEE. The CDR3 has 16 residues. V was pared by 0 bases and J by 5 bases, with 12 bases between. The CDR3 DNA reads as TGTGCCAGCAGCGTAGCTTCTCAGGGGAATAATTCACCCCTCCACTTT. Protein sequence: CASSVASQGNNSPLHF.

This clonotype has at least ten counts. The chain combines TRBV11-2 with TRBJ2-7; D is perhaps TRBD1 (5 bases). The CDR3 sequence is 13 residues long. Trimming stripped 5 bases from V and 6 bases from J, with 14 bases between. Germline CDR1 is SGHAT and CDR2 is FQNNGV. Written as DNA, the CDR3 is TGTGCCAGCAGCCAGACAGTTCCTGGCGAGCAGTACTTC. Protein: CASSQTVPGEQYF.

The chain combines TRBV4-1 with TRBJ1-2; D gene unclear. Germline V gene data show CDR1 as MGHRA and CDR2 as YSYEKL. The ends were cut back, 0 bases at V and 8 bases at J, with 19 bases in the middle. This CDR3 is built from 16 residues. DNA for the CDR3: TGCGCCAGCAGCCAAGATGGTAATGAACGGTTTCGGGGCTACACCTTC. Its protein is CASSQDGNERFRGYTF.

This chain connects TRBV7-2 to TRBJ1-3; unclear D gene. Germline assignment: CDR1 SGHTA and CDR2 FQGNSA. CDR3 length equals 14 residues. Trimming stripped 6 bases from V and 0 bases from J, with 9 bases between. The CDR3 nucleotides read TGTGCCAGCAGTCCCGTTAACTCTGGAAACACCATATATTTT. Amino acids: CASSPVNSGNTIYF.

This clonotype was seen more than once but under ten times. The chain couples TRBV29-1 to TRBJ1-2, with 8 nucleotides matching TRBD1. CDR3 size: 13 residues. Looked up from germline, CDR1 is SQVTM and CDR2 is ANQGSEA. V was pared by 4 bases and J by 3 bases, with 4 bases of the junction left unmatched. The CDR3 region has the DNA TGCAGCGTTGGCGCAGGGGGCGACTATGGCTACACCTTC. As protein: CSVGAGGDYGYTF.